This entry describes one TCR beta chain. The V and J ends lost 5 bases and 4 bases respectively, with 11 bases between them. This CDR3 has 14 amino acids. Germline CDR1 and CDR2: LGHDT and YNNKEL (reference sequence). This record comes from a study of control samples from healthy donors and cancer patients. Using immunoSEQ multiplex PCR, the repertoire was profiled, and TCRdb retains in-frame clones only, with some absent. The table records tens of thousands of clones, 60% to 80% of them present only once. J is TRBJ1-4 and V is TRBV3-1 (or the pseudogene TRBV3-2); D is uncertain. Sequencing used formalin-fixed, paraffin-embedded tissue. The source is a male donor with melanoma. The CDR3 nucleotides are TGTGCCAGCAGCGGATCGGGGTTTAATGAAAAACTGTTTTTT. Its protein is CASSGSGFNEKLFF.